This T cell receptor (beta chain) originates from a study of T cell clones after liver transplantation. Overall study: Immunosuppression withdrawal was tried within 2 years after liver transplantation in this trial.

This clone was recorded once. Its antigen is still unknown. There are 15 residues in the CDR3. CDR1 and CDR2 (germline): SGHRS, YFSETQ. The ends were cut back, 0 bases at V and 5 bases at J, with 14 bases in the middle. The study, taken as a whole, reports: Compared with third party-reactive sequences, donor-reactive ones declined more, independent of withdrawal success.

The method was immunoSEQ multiplex PCR; TCRdb's version includes in-frame clones alone and lacks a portion of them. Of 65,000 to 95,000 clones listed, about 80% are singletons. The specimen comprised CD4+ T cells from blood, sampled before liver transplant. This TCR derives from a human donor who received a liver transplant. The J gene is TRBJ2-5, the V gene TRBV5-1; weak D call: TRBD1 (6 bases). In DNA, the CDR3 is TGCGCCAGCAGCTTGGGCTCAGGGGATGGGGAGACCCAGTACTTC. Translation: CASSLGSGDGETQYF. Together with reference TRBV5-1 and TRBJ2-5, the CDR3 gives the full variable domain: KAGVTQTPRYLIKTRGQQVTLSCSPISGHRSVSWYQQTPGQGLQFLFEYFSETQRNKGNFPGRFSGRQFSNSRSEMNVSTLELGDSALYLCASSLGSGDGETQYFGPGTRLLVL.